One T cell receptor beta chain is described in this entry. Antigen specificity is unknown. This record belongs to a study of shared clonotypes between healthy human individuals. Findings and caveats of the study: As a rule, naive subsets had a larger estimated richness than memory subsets.

Recent acute infections and vaccinations were absent in the healthy HIV-negative adult donors. CD4+ cells were split into CD45RA+ naive and CD45RA-negative memory subsets. Researchers divided each subset's genomic DNA evenly across several immunoSEQ plates. TCRdb's table, derived via immunoSEQ multiplex PCR, lists solely in-frame clones and lacks some. Of hundreds of thousands of clones detected, about 73% appear once; the ten largest clones hold under 11%. The germline V gene has CDR1 MNHNS and CDR2 SASEGT. Trimming stripped 4 bases from V and 7 bases from J, with 13 bases between. CDR3 size: 14 residues.

The clonotype was recovered from a man aged 25-40 years in good health. This chain joins TRBV6-1 and TRBJ1-4; perhaps TRBD1 as D (6 bases). Sequencing was carried out using memory CD4+ T cells sorted from blood. Subset given: CD45RA-negative fraction. CDR3 sequence reads: CASSVHRVTEKLFF. The CDR3 DNA is TGTGCCAGCAGTGTGCACAGGGTAACTGAAAAACTGTTTTTT.